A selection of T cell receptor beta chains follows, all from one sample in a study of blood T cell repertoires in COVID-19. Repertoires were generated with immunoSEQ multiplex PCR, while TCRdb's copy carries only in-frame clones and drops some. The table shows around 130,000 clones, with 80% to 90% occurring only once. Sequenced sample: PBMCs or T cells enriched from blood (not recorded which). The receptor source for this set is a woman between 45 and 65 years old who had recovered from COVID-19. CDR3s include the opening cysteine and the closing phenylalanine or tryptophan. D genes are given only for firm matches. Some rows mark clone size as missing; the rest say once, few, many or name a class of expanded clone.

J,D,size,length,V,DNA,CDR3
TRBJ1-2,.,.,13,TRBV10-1,TGCGCCAGCAGTGAGACCCAGGGTCGGGGCTACACCTTC,CASSETQGRGYTF
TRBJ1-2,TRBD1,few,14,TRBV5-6,TGTGCCAGCAGTTTGGGACAGGGCAGGTATGGCTACACCTTC,CASSLGQGRYGYTF
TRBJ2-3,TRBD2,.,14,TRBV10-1,TGCGCCAGCAGTGAACTAGCGGGGGGAGATACGCAGTATTTT,CASSELAGGDTQYF
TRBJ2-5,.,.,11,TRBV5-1,TGCGCCAGCAGCTTGGCGGAGACCCAGTACTTC,CASSLAETQYF
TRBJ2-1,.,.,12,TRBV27,TGTGCCAGCAGCCAGGGACTCAAAGGAGAGTTCTTC,CASSQGLKGEFF
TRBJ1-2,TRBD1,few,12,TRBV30,TGTGCCTGGAACAGGGGCACGAATGGCTACACCTTC,CAWNRGTNGYTF
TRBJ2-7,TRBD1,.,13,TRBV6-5,TGTGCCAGCAGTTACTCGACAGGGTACGAGCAGTACTTC,CASSYSTGYEQYF
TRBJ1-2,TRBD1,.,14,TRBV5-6,TGTGCCAGCAACAGGGGAGAGGGGATCTATGGCTACACCTTC,CASNRGEGIYGYTF
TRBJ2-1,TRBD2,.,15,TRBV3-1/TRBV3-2,TGTGCCAGCAGCCTATCTAGCGGGGGGGCCTTTGAGCAGTTCTTC,CASSLSSGGAFEQFF
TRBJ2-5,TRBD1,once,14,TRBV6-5,TGTGCCAGCAGTCACACAGGGGACCAAGAGACCCAGTACTTC,CASSHTGDQETQYF
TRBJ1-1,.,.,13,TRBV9,TGTGCCAGCAGCGTCGCCGGCGGCGGTGAAGCTTTCTTT,CASSVAGGGEAFF
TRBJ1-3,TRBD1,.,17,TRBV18,TGTGCCAGCTCACCAAACCAGGGGGCTGCCTCTGGAAACACCATATATTTT,CASSPNQGAASGNTIYF
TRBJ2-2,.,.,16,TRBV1,TGCACCAGCAGCCAAGATACGACTTTCAACACCGGGGAGCTGTTTTTT,CTSSQDTTFNTGELFF
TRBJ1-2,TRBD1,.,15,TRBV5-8,TGTGCCAGCAGACCCGGGACAGGGCCTAACTATGGCTACACCTTC,CASRPGTGPNYGYTF
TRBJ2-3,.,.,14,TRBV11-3,TGTGCCAGCAGCTTAGGTATCGGCACAGATACGCAGTATTTT,CASSLGIGTDTQYF
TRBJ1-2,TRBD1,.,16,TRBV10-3,TGTGCCATCAGACCGGGACAGGCTCGTACTAACTATGGCTACACCTTC,CAIRPGQARTNYGYTF
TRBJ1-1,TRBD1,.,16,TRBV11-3,TGTGCCAGCAGCCCCAAAAACCCAGGGGGAGAGACTGAAGCTTTCTTT,CASSPKNPGGETEAFF
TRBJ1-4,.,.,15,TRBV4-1,TGCGCCAGCAGCCAAGTTGAGACAGTTAATGAAAAACTGTTTTTT,CASSQVETVNEKLFF
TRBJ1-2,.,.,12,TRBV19,TGTGCCAGTAGTCCCTTAGGGGCTGGCTACACCTTC,CASSPLGAGYTF
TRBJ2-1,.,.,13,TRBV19,TGTGCCAGTAGTACACAGGGATACAATGAGCAGTTCTTC,CASSTQGYNEQFF
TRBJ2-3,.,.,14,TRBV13,TGTGCCAGCAGCGACGGCAGCGGCACAGATACGCAGTATTTT,CASSDGSGTDTQYF
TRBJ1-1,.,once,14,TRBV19,TGTGCCAGTAGCCTTTTCGAGGGGGAGACTGAAGCTTTCTTT,CASSLFEGETEAFF
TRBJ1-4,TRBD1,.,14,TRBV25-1,TGTGCCAGCAGTGACTCTACAGGGGACGAAAAACTGTTTTTT,CASSDSTGDEKLFF
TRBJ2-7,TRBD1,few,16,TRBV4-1,TGCGCCAGCAGCCCAGGGGTGGGACAGGGAGGTTTCGAGCAGTACTTC,CASSPGVGQGGFEQYF